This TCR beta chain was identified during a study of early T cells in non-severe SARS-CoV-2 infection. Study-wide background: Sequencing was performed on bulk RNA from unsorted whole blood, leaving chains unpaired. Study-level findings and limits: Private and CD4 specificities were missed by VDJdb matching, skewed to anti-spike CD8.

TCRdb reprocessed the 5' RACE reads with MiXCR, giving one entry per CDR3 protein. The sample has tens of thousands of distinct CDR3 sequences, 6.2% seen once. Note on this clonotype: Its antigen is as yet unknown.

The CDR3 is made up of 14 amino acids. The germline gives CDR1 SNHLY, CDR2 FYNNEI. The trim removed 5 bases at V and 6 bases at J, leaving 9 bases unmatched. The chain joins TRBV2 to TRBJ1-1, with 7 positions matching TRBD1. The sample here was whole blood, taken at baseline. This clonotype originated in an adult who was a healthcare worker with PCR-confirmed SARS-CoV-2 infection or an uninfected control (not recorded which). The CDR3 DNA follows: TGTGCCAGCAGTTCCGACAGGGTTGTTTCTGAAGCTTTCTTT. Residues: CASSSDRVVSEAFF.